A selection of T cell receptor beta chains follows, all from one sample in a study of T cells in Graves' hyperthyroidism and ophthalmopathy. TCRdb analysed the multiplex PCR reads with MiXCR anew, one entry per CDR3 protein. The sample yields 650,000 to 750,000 distinct CDR3 sequences, 12% to 15% seen once. The sequenced sample was blood. The receptor set was obtained from a woman under 30 with Graves' hyperthyroidism. Both conserved end residues are part of each CDR3. A D gene is named only where the DNA matches it firmly. Size values are once, few and many counts, or a class for expanded clones, and some rows have none.

D	size	V	J	DNA	CDR3
TRBD2	.	TRBV28	TRBJ2-1	TGTGCCAGCAGTTCCCCCAGCGGGAGCAGCGGTGAGCAGTTCTTC	CASSSPSGSSGEQFF
.	many	TRBV5-6	TRBJ2-3	TGTGCCAGCACCAACTTACTAGTGGGGCACGGAGATACGCAGTATTTT	CASTNLLVGHGDTQYF
.	many	TRBV20-1	TRBJ1-1	TGCAGTGCGGCGGACAGACTACTTGAAGCTTTCTTT	CSAADRLLEAFF
.	many	TRBV27	TRBJ2-3	TGTGCCAGCAGTCCCTATATGGGGGGACAGCGGCAAGGCACAGATACGCAGTATTTT	CASSPYMGGQRQGTDTQYF
.	many	TRBV28	TRBJ2-5	TGTGCCAGCAGTTTATTAGGACGGGGCAAGACCCAGTACTTC	CASSLLGRGKTQYF
.	many	TRBV28	TRBJ2-7	TGTGCCAGCAGTTACGGGGGCCTGGTGGCGTACGAGCAGTACTTC	CASSYGGLVAYEQYF
.	.	TRBV29-1	TRBJ2-1	TGCAGCTTATCCCCGGCCGTTAACAATGAGCAGTTCTTC	CSLSPAVNNEQFF
TRBD2	many	TRBV9	TRBJ2-3	TGTGCCAGCAGCGTACTAGCGGGAACAGATACGCAGTATTTT	CASSVLAGTDTQYF
.	few	TRBV4-1	TRBJ2-2	TGCGCCAGCAGCCAAGGAGGGTTGGGACGGACCGGGGAGCTGTTTTTT	CASSQGGLGRTGELFF
TRBD2	.	TRBV19	TRBJ2-3	TGTGCCAGTCTACCTTCCTTTAGCGGGAGTACAGATACGCAGTATTTT	CASLPSFSGSTDTQYF
TRBD2	.	TRBV6-2/TRBV6-3	TRBJ2-3	TGTGCCAGCAGTTACGAGACTAGCGGGAGAACGGATACGCAGTATTTT	CASSYETSGRTDTQYF
TRBD2	few	TRBV20-1	TRBJ2-3	TGCAGTCCCAGCGGGAAGGCAGATACGCAGTATTTT	CSPSGKADTQYF
.	.	TRBV18	TRBJ2-2	TGTGCCAGCTCACCTCCGGGAAGGGCCGGGGAGCTGTTTTTT	CASSPPGRAGELFF
.	many	TRBV12-3/TRBV12-4	TRBJ2-5	TGTGCCAGCAGTTTGGACCGGAGGAGAGAGACCCAGTACTTC	CASSLDRRRETQYF